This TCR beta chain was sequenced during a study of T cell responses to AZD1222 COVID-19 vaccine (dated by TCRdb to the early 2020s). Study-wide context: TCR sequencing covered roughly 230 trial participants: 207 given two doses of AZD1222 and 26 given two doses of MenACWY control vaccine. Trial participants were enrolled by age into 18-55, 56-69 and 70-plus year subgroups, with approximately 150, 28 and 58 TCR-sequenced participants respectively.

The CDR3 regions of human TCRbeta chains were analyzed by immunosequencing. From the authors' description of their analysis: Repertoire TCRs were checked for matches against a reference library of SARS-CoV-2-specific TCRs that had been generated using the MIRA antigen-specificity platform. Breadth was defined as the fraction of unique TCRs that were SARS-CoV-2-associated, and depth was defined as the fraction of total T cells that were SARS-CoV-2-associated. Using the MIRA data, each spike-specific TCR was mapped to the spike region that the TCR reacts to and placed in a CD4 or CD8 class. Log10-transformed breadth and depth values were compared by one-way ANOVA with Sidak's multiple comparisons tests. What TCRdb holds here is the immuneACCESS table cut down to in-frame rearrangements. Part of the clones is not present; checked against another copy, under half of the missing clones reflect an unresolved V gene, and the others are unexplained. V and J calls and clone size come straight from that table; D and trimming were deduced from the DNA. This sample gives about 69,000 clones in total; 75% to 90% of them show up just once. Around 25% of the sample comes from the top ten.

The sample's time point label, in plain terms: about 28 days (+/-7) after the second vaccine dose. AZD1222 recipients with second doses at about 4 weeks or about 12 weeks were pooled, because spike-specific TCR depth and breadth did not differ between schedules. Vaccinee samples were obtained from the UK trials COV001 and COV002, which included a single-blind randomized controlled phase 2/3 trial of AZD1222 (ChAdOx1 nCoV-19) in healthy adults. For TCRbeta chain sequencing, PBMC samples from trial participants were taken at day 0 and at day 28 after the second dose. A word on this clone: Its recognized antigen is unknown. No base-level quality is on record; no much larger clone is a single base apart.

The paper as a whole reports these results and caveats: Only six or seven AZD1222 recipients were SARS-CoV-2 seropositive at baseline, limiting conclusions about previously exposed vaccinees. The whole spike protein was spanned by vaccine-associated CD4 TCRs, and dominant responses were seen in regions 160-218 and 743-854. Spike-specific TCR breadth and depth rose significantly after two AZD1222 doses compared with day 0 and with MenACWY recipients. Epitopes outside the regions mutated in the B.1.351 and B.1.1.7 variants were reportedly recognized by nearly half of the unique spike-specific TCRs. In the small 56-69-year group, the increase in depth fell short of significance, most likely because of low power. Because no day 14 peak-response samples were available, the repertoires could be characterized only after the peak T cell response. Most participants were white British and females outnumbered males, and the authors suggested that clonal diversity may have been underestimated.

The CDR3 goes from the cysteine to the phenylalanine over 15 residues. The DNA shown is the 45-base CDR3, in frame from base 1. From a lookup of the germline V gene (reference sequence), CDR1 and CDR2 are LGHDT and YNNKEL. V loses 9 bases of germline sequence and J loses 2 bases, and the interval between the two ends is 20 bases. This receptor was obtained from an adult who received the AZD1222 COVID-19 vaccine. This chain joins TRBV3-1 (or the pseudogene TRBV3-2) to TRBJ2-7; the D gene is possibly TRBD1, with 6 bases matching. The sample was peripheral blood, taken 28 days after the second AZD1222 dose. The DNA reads TGTGCCAGTGCTCAACGGGCAGGGGAACCCTACGAGCAGTACTTC. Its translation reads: CASAQRAGEPYEQYF.